The next 16 T cell receptor beta chains were all read from a single sample in a study of cytomegalovirus exposure and HLA in healthy donors. Primers included in the PCR were 60 Vbeta and 13 Jbeta primers. Clones were read by immunoSEQ multiplex PCR, and TCRdb kept only the in-frame ones, dropping some. The table shows approximately 93,000 clones, with 65% to 85% occurring only once. The sample was PBMCs. These receptors all come from a man aged 50-59 years in good health and CMV-seronegative.

CDR3 loop: CASSFATRGNQPQHF. CDR3 in DNA: TGTGCCAGCAGTTTTGCGACCAGGGGAAATCAGCCCCAGCATTTT. The V and J genes are TRBV28 and TRBJ1-5, with D perhaps TRBD1 (6 bases). The CDR3 is made up of 15 amino acids. The V end lost 3 bases, the J end lost 4 bases, and 13 bases lay between the germline ends. Germline V CDR1 and CDR2: MDHEN, SYDVKM.

V is TRBV5-1 and J is TRBJ2-1; 8 bases match TRBD2. Germline assignment: CDR1 SGHRS and CDR2 YFSETQ. V lost 4 bases to trimming and J lost 6 bases; unmatched junction nucleotides: 6. The CDR3 contains 14 residues. The DNA for the CDR3 is TGCGCCAGCAGCGAGCCGGCGGGGGGCAATGAGCAGTTCTTC. Protein sequence: CASSEPAGGNEQFF.

V gene TRBV6-5 combines with J gene TRBJ2-7, with 11 bases identical to TRBD1. V lost 4 bases and J lost 4; bases outside the gene matches: 6. CDR1 is MNHEY and CDR2 is SVGAGI in the germline V gene. The CDR3 extends over 15 amino acids. The CDR3 sequence: CASSSRTGGPYEQYF. For the CDR3, the DNA is TGTGCCAGCAGTTCCCGGACAGGGGGCCCTTACGAGCAGTACTTC.

This sequence joins TRBV4-2 and TRBJ1-2, with 8 bases fitting TRBD1. CDR3 length: 18 residues. Germline V gene data show CDR1 as LGHNA and CDR2 as YNFKEQ. The trim removed 1 base at V and 2 bases at J, leaving 12 bases unmatched. The CDR3 region has the DNA TGTGCCAGCAGCCAAGGAGGCTACAGGGGGACCTTAAACTATGGCTACACCTTC. Translated, it gives CASSQGGYRGTLNYGYTF.

The chain employs TRBV28 and TRBJ2-7; the D is unclear. This CDR3 region has 12 residues. Trimming took off 10 bases at V and 6 bases at J, with 16 bases between the two ends. The germline gives CDR1 MDHEN, CDR2 SYDVKM. Written as DNA, the CDR3 is TGTGCCACTTCAGGCGCTTCCGGCGAGCAGTACTTC. It codes for CATSGASGEQYF. The full variable domain, in which reference TRBV28 and TRBJ2-7 provide the parts outside the CDR3, is DVKVTQSSRYLVKRTGEKVFLECVQDMDHENMFWYRQDPGLGLRLIYFSYDVKMKEKGDIPEGYSVSREKKERFSLILESASTNQTSMYLCATSGASGEQYFGPGTRLTVT.

The genes are TRBV19 and TRBJ2-2; D possibly corresponds to TRBD1 (5 bases). The CDR3 spans 14 residues. V lost 3 bases and J 0 bases, leaving 5 bases between the germline ends. The germline V gene has CDR1 LNHDA and CDR2 SQIVND (reference sequence). CDR3 in amino acids: CASSMTANTGELFF. CDR3 coding DNA: TGTGCCAGTAGTATGACAGCGAACACCGGGGAGCTGTTTTTT.

J is TRBJ2-1 and V is TRBV15; 9 bases match TRBD2. Germline V gene lookup returns CDR1 LNHNV and CDR2 YYDKDF (reference sequence). The CDR3 is 14 residues long. Losses at the gene ends were 0 bases for V and 13 bases for J; bases not matched to a gene: 7. The CDR3 region is CATSRDRLAGHQFF. CDR3 in DNA: TGTGCCACCAGCAGAGATCGGCTAGCGGGACACCAGTTCTTC.

The chain combines TRBV2 with TRBJ1-1; 12 bases are shared with TRBD1. The CDR3 has 15 residues. The V and J ends lost 6 bases and 10 bases, in that order; junction bases with no gene match: 12. CDR1 and CDR2 (germline): SNHLY, FYNNEI. The CDR3 sequence is CASSKSPGQGARAFF. The CDR3 nucleotides read TGTGCCAGCAGCAAGTCCCCGGGACAGGGGGCGAGAGCTTTCTTT.

This CDR3 is CASSLLTGTGGGGEKLFF. CDR3 sequence (DNA): TGTGCCAGCAGCTTATTGACCGGGACAGGGGGCGGCGGTGAAAAACTGTTTTTT. The chain combines TRBV7-9 with TRBJ1-4; 12 bases align to TRBD1. Germline V gene sequence: CDR1 SEHNR, CDR2 FQNEAQ (reference sequence). The V segment lost 2 bases and the J segment 7 bases; nucleotides outside the gene matches: 11. The CDR3 is made up of 18 amino acids.

V and J are TRBV5-1 and TRBJ1-1; D call uncertain. Trimming pared 4 bases from V and 4 bases from J, leaving 8 bases between. The CDR3 is 12 residues long. CDR1 is SGHRS and CDR2 is YFSETQ in the germline V gene. The CDR3 DNA follows: TGCGCCAGCAGCCCCCGGGGCACTGAAGCTTTCTTT. Translation: CASSPRGTEAFF.

This clone has more than one count but fewer than ten. V usage is TRBV10-2 and J usage is TRBJ2-3, with TRBD2 matching 7 bases. V gave up 2 bases and J gave up 2 bases; unmatched junction bases: 4. The CDR3 runs to 15 residues. Germline lookup yields CDR1 WSHSY and CDR2 SAAADI. The CDR3 spells CASSEGLGYTDTQYF. CDR3 bases: TGCGCCAGCAGTGAGGGACTAGGATACACAGATACGCAGTATTTT.

This chain connects TRBV5-1 to TRBJ2-3, with 10 bases matching TRBD2. CDR1 SGHRS and CDR2 YFSETQ come from the germline V gene. Trimming cost V 4 bases and J 6 bases; bases outside gene matches: 8. The CDR3 loop spans 15 amino acids. The CDR3 sequence is CASSLQREGLDTQYF. The CDR3 nucleotides read TGCGCCAGCAGCCTGCAGCGGGAGGGCCTGGATACGCAGTATTTT.

The chain uses TRBV6-6 and TRBJ2-2, with a weak D call TRBD2 (6 bases). The CDR3 loop spans 16 amino acids. Germline lookup yields CDR1 MNHNY and CDR2 SVGAGI (reference sequence). V was cut by 6 bases and J by 0 bases, with 14 bases left in between. CDR3 region: CASRPPGGANTGELFF. CDR3 coding DNA: TGTGCCAGCAGGCCGCCGGGCGGGGCGAACACCGGGGAGCTGTTTTTT.

This rearrangement joins TRBV7-8 to TRBJ2-1; TRBD2 matches 8 bases. CDR3 length equals 15 residues. Germline V gene sequence: CDR1 SGHVS, CDR2 FQNEAQ. V shed 5 bases, J shed 5 bases, and the junction held 8 bases outside the gene matches. Here the CDR3 DNA reads TGTGCCAGCAGCAGTTATAGCGGGACGAACAATGAGCAGTTCTTC. Translated: CASSSYSGTNNEQFF.

This rearrangement joins TRBV7-9 to TRBJ2-1; 9 bases map to TRBD1. Germline CDR1 SEHNR, CDR2 FQNEAQ (reference sequence). V dropped 5 bases and J dropped 9; count of bases not matched to a gene: 20. The CDR3 loop spans 18 amino acids. The chain's CDR3 is CASSPSPGQGRGTIEQFF. The CDR3 DNA sequence: TGTGCCAGCAGCCCCAGCCCGGGACAGGGCAGGGGCACAATTGAGCAGTTCTTC. The full variable domain, rest sourced from reference TRBV7-9 and TRBJ2-1, is DTGVSQNPRHKITKRGQNVTFRCDPISEHNRLYWYRQTLGQGPEFLTYFQNEAQLEKSRLLSDRFSAERPKGSFSTLEIQRTEQGDSAMYLCASSPSPGQGRGTIEQFFGPGTRLTVL.

The chain employs TRBV7-9 and TRBJ1-1; D is perhaps TRBD1 (6 bases). V was clipped by 2 bases and J by 1 base, with 8 bases between them. The CDR3 covers 14 residues. Germline CDR1 reads SEHNR; CDR2 reads FQNEAQ (reference sequence). In DNA, the CDR3 is TGTGCCAGCAGCTTACAGGGGAGGAACACTGAAGCTTTCTTT. Its translation: CASSLQGRNTEAFF. Supplemented by reference TRBV7-9 and TRBJ1-1, the full variable domain reads DTGVSQNPRHKITKRGQNVTFRCDPISEHNRLYWYRQTLGQGPEFLTYFQNEAQLEKSRLLSDRFSAERPKGSFSTLEIQRTEQGDSAMYLCASSLQGRNTEAFFGQGTRLTVV.